The 17 T cell receptor beta chains reported below all come from one sample, sequenced in a study of blood T cells in healthy people across ages. The second PCR ran about 6 to 11 cycles with a sample-barcoded 5' primer and J-beta primers. TCRdb itself ran the 5' RACE reads through MiXCR, one entry per CDR3 protein. The sample has about 670,000 distinct CDR3 sequences; under 65% are singletons. The sequenced sample was blood. These receptors were taken from a woman aged 80 or over in good health.

This clonotype has a handful of counts. This chain uses TRBV12-3 or TRBV12-4 with TRBJ1-5, with 10 positions matching TRBD1. J lost 10 bases, V lost 6 bases, and 3 bases had no gene match. The CDR3 covers 12 residues. The CDR3, as DNA: TGTGCCAGCAGACGGACAGGGGGACCCCAGCATTTT. It is translated as CASRRTGGPQHF.

This chain joins TRBV11-2 and TRBJ2-2; D not resolved. The CDR3 has 13 amino acids. Germline loops: CDR1 SGHAT, CDR2 FQNNGV. Trimming cost V 4 bases and J 1 base, with 4 bases left between them. The CDR3 region is CASSSQNTGELFF. CDR3 DNA sequence: TGTGCCAGCAGCTCACAGAACACCGGGGAGCTGTTTTTT.

In this sample, this clonotype turned up a few times. The chain is built from TRBV7-9 and TRBJ2-7; 9 bases agree with TRBD2. Germline values: CDR1 SEHNR, CDR2 FQNEAQ (reference sequence). There are 15 residues in the CDR3. V lost 2 bases to trimming and J lost 7 bases; unmatched junction nucleotides: 9. CDR3 in DNA: TGTGCCAGCAGCTTATTGGGACTAGCTACTAATGAGCAGTACTTC. The encoded protein is CASSLLGLATNEQYF.

The chain is built from TRBV9 and TRBJ2-5; no definite D call. This CDR3 comprises 12 residues. V was shortened by 0 bases and J by 9 bases, with 9 bases between the two germline ends. The germline V gene has CDR1 SGDLS and CDR2 YYNGEE. The CDR3 DNA reads TGTGCCAGCAGCGTAGTAGGTGGGGCCCAGTACTTC. It encodes CASSVVGGAQYF.

The CDR3 region is CASSRGQTPWTDARYF. The CDR3 DNA sequence: TGTGCCAGCAGCCGCGGACAGACTCCTTGGACAGATGCGCGGTATTTT. The chain uses TRBV3-1 and TRBJ2-3, with D maybe TRBD1 (6 bases). The CDR3 runs to 16 residues. V lost 4 bases and J lost 14, with 28 bases in between. Germline CDR1 reads LGHDT; CDR2 reads YNNKEL (reference sequence).

Ten or more counts support this clonotype. This chain uses TRBV29-1 with TRBJ2-3; TRBD2 might be the D (6 bases). Trimming took off 3 bases at V and 3 bases at J, with 16 bases between the two ends. CDR1 is SQVTM and CDR2 is ANQGSEA in the germline V gene. The CDR3 contains 15 residues. The CDR3 DNA follows: TGCAGCGTTGAGGGGATGGAGACTAGTACAGATACGCAGTATTTT. Encoded protein: CSVEGMETSTDTQYF.

This clonotype was seen a handful of times. The V call is TRBV12-3 or TRBV12-4, the J call TRBJ2-2, with no clear D. The CDR3 contains 12 residues. V was pared by 6 bases and J by 6 bases, with 8 bases between. This CDR3 is CASRVSAGELFF. CDR3 nucleotide sequence: TGTGCCAGCAGGGTCTCAGCCGGGGAGCTGTTTTTT.

This chain links TRBV20-1 with TRBJ1-1, with unresolved D. Germline CDR1 DFQATT, CDR2 SNEGSKA (reference sequence). This CDR3 contains 14 residues. Trimming left V 7 bases short and J 0 bases short, with 15 bases between. The CDR3 DNA sequence: TGCAGTGTACCCCCTAGAGGGATGAACACTGAAGCTTTCTTT. Amino acids: CSVPPRGMNTEAFF.

Only a few counts were recorded for this clonotype. This clone may be a read error of a much larger clone one base away. This chain connects TRBV4-1 to TRBJ2-1, with 9 bases aligning to TRBD1. Germline V gene lookup returns CDR1 MGHRA and CDR2 YSYEKL. The CDR3 consists of 15 residues. V shed 5 bases and J 13 bases; nucleotides not matched to a gene: 15. CDR3 sequence reads: CASSIRDREAETQFF. The CDR3 region has the DNA TGCGCCAGCAGCATACGGGACAGGGAAGCGGAGACCCAGTTCTTC.

This chain joins TRBV10-3 and TRBJ1-2; D not certain. The ends were cut back, 4 bases at V and 4 bases at J, with 7 bases in the middle. Germline V gene sequence: CDR1 ENHRY, CDR2 SYGVKD. The CDR3 consists of 12 residues. The CDR3 loop is CAISVNGYGYTF. DNA of the CDR3: TGTGCCATCAGTGTTAACGGCTATGGCTACACCTTC.

As for this clonotype: A read error may account for a junction end that differs from germline. The V and J genes are TRBV7-2 and TRBJ2-1; TRBD1 matches at 7 bases. CDR3 length: 14 amino acids. Germline CDR1 is SGHTA and CDR2 is FQGNSA. The CDR3, as DNA: TGCGCCAGCAGCCCTATACAGGGGAGCAATGAGCAGTTCTTC. Its translation: CASSPIQGSNEQFF.

The rearrangement links TRBV9 to TRBJ2-5; TRBD2 aligns across 9 bases. The CDR3 totals 16 residues. Germline V gene lookup returns CDR1 SGDLS and CDR2 YYNGEE. Unmatched junction bases numbered 4, after V lost 0 bases and J lost 1 base. DNA of the CDR3: TGTGCCAGCAGCGTAGGGGCTAGCGGGACCCAAGAGACCCAGTACTTC. It codes for CASSVGASGTQETQYF.

Ten or more counts support this clonotype. The chain is built from TRBV19 and TRBJ2-1, with 8 bases that match TRBD2. The germline gives CDR1 LNHDA, CDR2 SQIVND (reference sequence). CDR3 size: 13 residues. J gave up 9 bases and V 5 bases, and 6 bases lay outside the gene matches. The CDR3 DNA is TGTGCCAGTAGTGACGGGGGGGCCGGTGAGCAGTTCTTC. It translates to CASSDGGAGEQFF. The full variable domain, completed using reference TRBV19 and TRBJ2-1, is DGGITQSPKYLFRKEGQNVTLSCEQNLNHDAMYWYRQDPGQGLRLIYYSQIVNDFQKGDIAEGYSVSREKKESFPLTVTSAQKNPTAFYLCASSDGGAGEQFFGPGTRLTVL.

The chain joins TRBV15 to TRBJ1-1, with D possibly TRBD1 on 5 matching bases. CDR3 length: 16 residues. CDR1 and CDR2 from the germline V gene are LNHNV and YYDKDF (reference sequence). V was clipped by 3 bases and J by 1 base, with 15 bases between them. The CDR3 bases are TGTGCCACCAGCAGTGCCCCGGGGGTGGGGAACACTGAAGCTTTCTTT. This translates into CATSSAPGVGNTEAFF.

This clonotype showed up many times. The chain has TRBV20-1 and TRBJ2-5; D gene unclear. CDR3 length: 12 residues. V dropped 6 bases and J dropped 5 bases, with 13 bases sitting between them. In germline, CDR1 is DFQATT, CDR2 SNEGSKA (reference sequence). The CDR3 spells CSAVNVRETQYF. The CDR3 bases are TGCAGTGCAGTCAATGTCCGGGAGACCCAGTACTTC.

At least ten counts were recorded for this clonotype. The chain has TRBV4-2 and TRBJ2-7, with 10 bases identical to TRBD1. Germline loops: CDR1 LGHNA, CDR2 YNFKEQ. The CDR3 length is 14 residues. The ends lost 6 bases at V and 3 bases at J; junction bases unmatched: 5. The CDR3 loop is CASSGTGEVYEQYF. Here the CDR3 DNA reads TGTGCCAGCAGTGGGACAGGGGAAGTCTACGAGCAGTACTTC.

Worth noting for this clonotype: A much larger clone differs from this one at a single base, so this may be a read error. CDR3 residues: CSAPYNNEQYF. The DNA of the CDR3 is TGCAGTGCCCCGTATAACAATGAGCAGTACTTC. The V call is TRBV20-1, the J call TRBJ2-5; D gene unclear. Germline assignment: CDR1 DFQATT and CDR2 SNEGSKA (reference sequence). V lost 6 bases, J lost 11 bases, and 16 bases lay in between. The CDR3 runs to 11 residues.